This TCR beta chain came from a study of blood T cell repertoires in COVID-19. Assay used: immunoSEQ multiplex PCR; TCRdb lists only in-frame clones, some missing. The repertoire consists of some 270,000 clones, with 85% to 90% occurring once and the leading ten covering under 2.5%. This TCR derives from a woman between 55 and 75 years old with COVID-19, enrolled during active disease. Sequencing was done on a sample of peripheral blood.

The DNA of the CDR3 is TGTGCCAGCACCACAAACAAAAGAGCGGGGGGACTTCTGCCTAGCACAGATACGCAGTATTTT. It encodes CASTTNKRAGGLLPSTDTQYF. V is TRBV21-1 and J is TRBJ2-3; the DNA was not used to check the table's D call, TRBD2. TRBV21-1 is deemed a pseudogene. The CDR3 loop spans 21 amino acids.